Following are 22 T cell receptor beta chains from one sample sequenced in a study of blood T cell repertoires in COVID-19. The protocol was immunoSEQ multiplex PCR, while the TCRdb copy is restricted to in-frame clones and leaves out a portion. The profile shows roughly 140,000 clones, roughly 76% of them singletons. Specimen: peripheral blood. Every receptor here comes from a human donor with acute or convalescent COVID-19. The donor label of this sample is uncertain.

Written as DNA, the CDR3 is TGTGCTAGTGGCCGGGACAGGGAAAGTACTGAAGCTTTCTTT. It specifies CASGRDRESTEAFF. V usage is TRBV12-5 and J usage is TRBJ1-1, with 9 bases that match TRBD1. The germline V gene encodes CDR1 LGHNT and CDR2 FRNRAP. The CDR3 loop spans 14 amino acids. V shed 6 bases, J shed 5 bases, and the junction held 7 bases outside the gene matches. Complete variable domain (other parts from reference TRBV12-5 and TRBJ1-1): DARVTQTPRHKVTEMGQEVTMRCQPILGHNTVFWYRQTMMQGLELLAYFRNRAPLDDSGMPKDRFSAEMPDATLATLKIQPSEPRDSAVYFCASGRDRESTEAFFGQGTRLTVV.

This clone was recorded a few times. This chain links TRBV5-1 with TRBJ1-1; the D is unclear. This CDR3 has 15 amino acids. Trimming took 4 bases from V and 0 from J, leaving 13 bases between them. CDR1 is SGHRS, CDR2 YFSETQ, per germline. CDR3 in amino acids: CASSHTANMNTEAFF. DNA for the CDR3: TGCGCCAGCAGCCATACAGCAAACATGAACACTGAAGCTTTCTTT.

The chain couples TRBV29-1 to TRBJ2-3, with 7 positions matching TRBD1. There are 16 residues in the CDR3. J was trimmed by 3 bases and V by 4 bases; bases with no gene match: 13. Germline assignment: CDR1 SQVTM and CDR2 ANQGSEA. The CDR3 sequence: CSVGIGQDLRTDTQYF. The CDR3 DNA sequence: TGCAGCGTTGGAATAGGACAGGATTTACGGACAGATACGCAGTATTTT.

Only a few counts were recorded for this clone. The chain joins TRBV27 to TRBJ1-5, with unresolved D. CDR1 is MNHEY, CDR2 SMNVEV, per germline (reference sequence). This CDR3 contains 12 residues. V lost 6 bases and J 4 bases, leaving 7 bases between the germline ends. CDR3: CASRYGNQPQHF. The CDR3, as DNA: TGTGCCAGCAGATACGGGAATCAGCCCCAGCATTTT.

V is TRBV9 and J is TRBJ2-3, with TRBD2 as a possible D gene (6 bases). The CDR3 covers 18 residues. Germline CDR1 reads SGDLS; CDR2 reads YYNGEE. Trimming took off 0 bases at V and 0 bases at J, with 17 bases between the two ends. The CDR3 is CASSVAGWGETSTDTQYF. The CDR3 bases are TGTGCCAGCAGCGTAGCTGGATGGGGGGAGACTAGCACAGATACGCAGTATTTT.

The CDR3 DNA sequence: TGTGCCAGCAGTCTCCTAGACACTGAAGCTTTCTTT. It codes for CASSLLDTEAFF. The chain has TRBV6-5 and TRBJ1-1; no definite D call. Trimming removed 5 bases from V and 3 bases from J, with 7 bases in between. Germline assignment: CDR1 MNHEY and CDR2 SVGAGI. The CDR3 runs 12 residues.

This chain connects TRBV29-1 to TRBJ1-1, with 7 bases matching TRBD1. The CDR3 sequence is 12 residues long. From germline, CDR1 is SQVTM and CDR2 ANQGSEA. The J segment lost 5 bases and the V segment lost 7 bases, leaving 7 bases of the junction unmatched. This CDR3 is CSGTGVGTEAFF. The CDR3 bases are TGCAGCGGTACAGGGGTAGGGACTGAAGCTTTCTTT. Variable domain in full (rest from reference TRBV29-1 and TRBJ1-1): SAVISQKPSRDICQRGTSLTIQCQVDSQVTMMFWYRQQPGQSLTLIATANQGSEATYESGFVIDKFPISRPNLTFSTLTVSNMSPEDSSIYLCSGTGVGTEAFFGQGTRLTVV.

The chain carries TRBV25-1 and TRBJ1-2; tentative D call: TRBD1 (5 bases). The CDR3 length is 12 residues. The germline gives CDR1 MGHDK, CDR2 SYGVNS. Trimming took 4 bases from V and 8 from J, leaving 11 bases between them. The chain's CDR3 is CASSVPGRGYTF. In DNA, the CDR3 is TGTGCCAGCAGTGTGCCAGGGCGCGGCTACACCTTC.

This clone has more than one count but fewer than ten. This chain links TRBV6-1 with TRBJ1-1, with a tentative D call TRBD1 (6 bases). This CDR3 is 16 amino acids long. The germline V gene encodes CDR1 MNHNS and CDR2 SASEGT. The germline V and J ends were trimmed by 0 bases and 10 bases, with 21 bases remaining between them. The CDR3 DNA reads TGTGCCAGCAGTGAAGCGTACACACAGGGTCTGGCGCCAGCTTTCTTT. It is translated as CASSEAYTQGLAPAFF.

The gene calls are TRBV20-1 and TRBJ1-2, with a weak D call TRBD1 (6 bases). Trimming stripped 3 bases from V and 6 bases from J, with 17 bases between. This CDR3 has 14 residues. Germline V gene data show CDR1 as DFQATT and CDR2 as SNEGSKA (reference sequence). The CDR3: CSASGFRGQDGYTF. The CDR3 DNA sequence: TGCAGTGCTAGTGGCTTCAGGGGACAAGATGGCTACACCTTC.

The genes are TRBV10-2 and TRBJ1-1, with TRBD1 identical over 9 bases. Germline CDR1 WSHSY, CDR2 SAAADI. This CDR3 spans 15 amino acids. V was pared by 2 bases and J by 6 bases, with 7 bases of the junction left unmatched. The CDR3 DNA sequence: TGCGCCAGCAGTGAGGGGACAGGGAATGTCCCTGAAGCTTTCTTT. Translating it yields CASSEGTGNVPEAFF.

CDR3 protein: CASIPAGNTEAFF. CDR3 sequence (DNA): TGTGCCAGCATCCCAGCGGGGAACACTGAAGCTTTCTTT. The chain has TRBV6-5 and TRBJ1-1; the D is unclear. Germline V gene data show CDR1 as MNHEY and CDR2 as SVGAGI. V was pared by 7 bases and J by 1 base, with 10 bases between. The CDR3 extends over 13 amino acids.

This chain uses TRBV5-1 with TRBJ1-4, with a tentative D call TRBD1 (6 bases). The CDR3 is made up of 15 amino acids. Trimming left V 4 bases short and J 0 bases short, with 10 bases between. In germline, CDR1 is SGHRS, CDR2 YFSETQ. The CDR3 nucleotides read TGCGCCAGCAGCGCGGACAGTGCAACTAATGAAAAACTGTTTTTT. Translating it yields CASSADSATNEKLFF.

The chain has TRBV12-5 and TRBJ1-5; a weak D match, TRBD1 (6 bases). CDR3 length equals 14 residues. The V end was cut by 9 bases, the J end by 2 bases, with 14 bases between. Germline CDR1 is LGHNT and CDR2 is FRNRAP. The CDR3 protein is CASSTGNGNQPQHF. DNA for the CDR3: TGTGCTAGCTCCACAGGGAATGGCAATCAGCCCCAGCATTTT.

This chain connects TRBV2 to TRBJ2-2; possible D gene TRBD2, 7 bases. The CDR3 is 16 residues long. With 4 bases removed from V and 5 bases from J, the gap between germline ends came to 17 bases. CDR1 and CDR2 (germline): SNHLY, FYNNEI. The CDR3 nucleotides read TGTGCCAGCAGTGGAGCTAGGGGGGGGACAACCGGGGAGCTGTTTTTT. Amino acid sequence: CASSGARGGTTGELFF.

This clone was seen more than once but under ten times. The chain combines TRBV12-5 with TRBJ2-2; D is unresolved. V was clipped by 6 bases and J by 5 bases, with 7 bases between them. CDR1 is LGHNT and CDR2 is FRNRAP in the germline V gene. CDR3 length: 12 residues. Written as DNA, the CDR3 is TGTGCTAGTGGCGAGAGGACCGGGGAGCTGTTTTTT. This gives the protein CASGERTGELFF.

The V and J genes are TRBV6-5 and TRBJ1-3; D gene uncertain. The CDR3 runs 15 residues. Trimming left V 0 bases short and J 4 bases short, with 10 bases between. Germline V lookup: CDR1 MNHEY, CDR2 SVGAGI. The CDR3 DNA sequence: TGTGCCAGCAGTTACTCGAGGGTCCCAGGAAACACCATATATTTT. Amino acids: CASSYSRVPGNTIYF.

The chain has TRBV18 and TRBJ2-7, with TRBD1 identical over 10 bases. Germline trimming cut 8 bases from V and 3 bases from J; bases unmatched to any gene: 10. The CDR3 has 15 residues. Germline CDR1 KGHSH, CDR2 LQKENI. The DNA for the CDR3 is TGTGCCAGCACTGAGGGGACAGGGGACTTCTACGAGCAGTACTTC. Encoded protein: CASTEGTGDFYEQYF.

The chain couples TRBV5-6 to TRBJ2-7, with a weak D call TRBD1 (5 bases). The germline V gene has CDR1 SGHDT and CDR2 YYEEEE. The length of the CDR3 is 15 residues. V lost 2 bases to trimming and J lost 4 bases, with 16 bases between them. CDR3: CASSFGTGPSYEQYF. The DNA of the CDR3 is TGTGCCAGCAGCTTTGGCACAGGCCCCTCTTACGAGCAGTACTTC.

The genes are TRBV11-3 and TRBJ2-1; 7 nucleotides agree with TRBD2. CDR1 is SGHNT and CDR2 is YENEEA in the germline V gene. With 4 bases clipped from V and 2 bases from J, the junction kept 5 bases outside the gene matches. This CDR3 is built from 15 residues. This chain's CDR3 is CASSSSGTAYNEQFF. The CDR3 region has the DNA TGTGCCAGCAGCTCTAGCGGTACGGCCTACAATGAGCAGTTCTTC.

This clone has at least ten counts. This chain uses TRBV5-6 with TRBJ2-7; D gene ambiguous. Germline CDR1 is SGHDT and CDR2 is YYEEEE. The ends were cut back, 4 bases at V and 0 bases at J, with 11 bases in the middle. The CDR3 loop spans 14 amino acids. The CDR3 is CASSASVISYEQYV. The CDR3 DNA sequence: TGTGCCAGCAGCGCCTCAGTTATCTCCTACGAGCAGTACGTC.

The CDR3 region has the DNA TGCGCCAGCAGCTTGAAGGGGGCAGATACGCAGTATTTT. This codes for CASSLKGADTQYF. The chain joins TRBV5-1 to TRBJ2-3; maybe TRBD1 (6 bases). The V end was cut by 1 base, the J end by 4 bases, with 7 bases between. The CDR3 consists of 13 residues. The germline V gene has CDR1 SGHRS and CDR2 YFSETQ. The variable domain in full, with the rest retrieved from reference TRBV5-1 and TRBJ2-3, is KAGVTQTPRYLIKTRGQQVTLSCSPISGHRSVSWYQQTPGQGLQFLFEYFSETQRNKGNFPGRFSGRQFSNSRSEMNVSTLELGDSALYLCASSLKGADTQYFGPGTRLTVL.